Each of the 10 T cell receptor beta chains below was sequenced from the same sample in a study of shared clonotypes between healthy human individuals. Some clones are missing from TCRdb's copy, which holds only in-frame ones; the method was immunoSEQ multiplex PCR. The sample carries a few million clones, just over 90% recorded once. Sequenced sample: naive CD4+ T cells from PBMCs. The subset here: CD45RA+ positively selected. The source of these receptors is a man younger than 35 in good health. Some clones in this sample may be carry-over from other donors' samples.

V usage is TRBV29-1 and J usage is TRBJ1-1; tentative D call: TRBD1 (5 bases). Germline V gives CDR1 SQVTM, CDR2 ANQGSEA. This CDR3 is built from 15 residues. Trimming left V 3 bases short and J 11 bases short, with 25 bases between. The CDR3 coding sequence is TGCAGCGTTGACTGGGGGACCTACTCCCCCTTGAATGCTTTCTTT. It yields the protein CSVDWGTYSPLNAFF.

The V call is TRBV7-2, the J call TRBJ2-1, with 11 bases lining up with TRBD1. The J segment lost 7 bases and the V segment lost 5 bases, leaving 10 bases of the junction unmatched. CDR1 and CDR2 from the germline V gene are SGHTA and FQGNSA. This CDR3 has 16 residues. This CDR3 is CASSRTRDRGGNEQFF. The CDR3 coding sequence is TGTGCCAGCAGCCGGACCCGGGACAGGGGGGGAAATGAGCAGTTCTTC.

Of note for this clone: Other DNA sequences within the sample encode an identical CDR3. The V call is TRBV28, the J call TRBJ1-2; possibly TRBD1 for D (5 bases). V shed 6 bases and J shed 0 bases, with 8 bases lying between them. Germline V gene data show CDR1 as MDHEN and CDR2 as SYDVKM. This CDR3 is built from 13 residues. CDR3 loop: CASSRDSNYGYTF. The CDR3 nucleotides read TGTGCCAGCAGCCGGGACTCTAACTATGGCTACACCTTC.

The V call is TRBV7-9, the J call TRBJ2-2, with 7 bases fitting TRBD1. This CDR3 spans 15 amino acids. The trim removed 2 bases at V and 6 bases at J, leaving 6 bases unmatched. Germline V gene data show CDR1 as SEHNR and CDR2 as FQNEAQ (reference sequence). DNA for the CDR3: TGTGCCAGCAGCTTACTAGGGACAGTACCCGGGGAGCTGTTTTTT. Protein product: CASSLLGTVPGELFF.

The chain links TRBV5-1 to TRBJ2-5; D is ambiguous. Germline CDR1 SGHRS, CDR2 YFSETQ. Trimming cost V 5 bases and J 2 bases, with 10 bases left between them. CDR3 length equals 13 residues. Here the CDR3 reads CASRRFGQETQYF. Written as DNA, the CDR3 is TGCGCCAGCAGAAGGTTTGGACAAGAGACCCAGTACTTC.

The CDR3 reads CASSVGGRINEQFF. The CDR3 DNA reads as TGTGCCAGCAGCGTTGGTGGGAGGATTAATGAGCAGTTCTTC. The chain carries TRBV9 and TRBJ2-1, with D perhaps TRBD2 (6 bases). Between the trimmed V and J ends, which lost 2 bases and 7 bases, there was a span of 13 bases. Germline values: CDR1 SGDLS, CDR2 YYNGEE. The CDR3 is 14 amino acids.

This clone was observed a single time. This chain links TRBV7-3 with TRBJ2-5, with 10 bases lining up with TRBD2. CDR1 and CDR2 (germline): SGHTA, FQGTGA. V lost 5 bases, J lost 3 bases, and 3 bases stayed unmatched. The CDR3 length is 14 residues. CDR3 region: CASSSGRAKETQYF. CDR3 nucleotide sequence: TGTGCCAGCAGCAGCGGGAGGGCCAAAGAGACCCAGTACTTC. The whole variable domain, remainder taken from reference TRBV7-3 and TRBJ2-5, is GAGVSQTPSNKVTEKGKYVELRCDPISGHTALYWYRQSLGQGPEFLIYFQGTGAADDSGLPNDRFFAVRPEGSVSTLKIQRTERGDSAVYLCASSSGRAKETQYFGPGTRLLVL.

In DNA, the CDR3 is TGTGCCAGCAGCCTTAGGACTAGCGGATGGACCTCGGATGAGCAGTTCTTC. Translation gives CASSLRTSGWTSDEQFF. The chain carries TRBV28 and TRBJ2-1; TRBD2 matches at 10 bases. The CDR3 sequence is 17 residues long. CDR1 MDHEN and CDR2 SYDVKM come from the germline V gene. The J segment lost 8 bases and the V segment lost 6 bases, leaving 16 bases of the junction unmatched.

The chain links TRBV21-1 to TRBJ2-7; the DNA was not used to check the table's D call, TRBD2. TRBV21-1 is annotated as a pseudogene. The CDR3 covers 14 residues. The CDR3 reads CASGRGASSYEQYF. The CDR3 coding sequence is TGTGCCAGCGGCCGGGGGGCCTCCTCCTACGAGCAGTACTTC.

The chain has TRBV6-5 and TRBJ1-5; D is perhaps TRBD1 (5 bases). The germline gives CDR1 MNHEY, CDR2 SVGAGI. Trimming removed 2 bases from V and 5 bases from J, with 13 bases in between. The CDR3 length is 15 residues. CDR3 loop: CASSYGRWGDQPQHF. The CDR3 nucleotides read TGTGCCAGCAGTTACGGACGGTGGGGCGATCAGCCCCAGCATTTT.